Sequencing of this T cell receptor (beta chain) was carried out in a study of T-cell memory formation after mild COVID-19. Whole-study context: Largely donor-specific sequence clusters came from a couple of donors.

This clonotype was seen a handful of times. What it binds is not known. TCRdb re-called the 5' RACE reads through MiXCR, storing one row per CDR3 protein. The sample has 470,000 or so distinct CDR3 sequences, 20% to 30% seen once. Per germline, CDR1 SGHRS and CDR2 YFSETQ. V lost 2 bases, J lost 4 bases, and 6 bases stayed unmatched. The CDR3 runs to 17 residues. Study findings and constraints: Among clones contracting day 15 to 85, CD4/CD8 was balanced, whereas later expanders leaned CD4+. Contracting CD8+ clones were enriched in EMRA, CD4+ mainly in CM and EM. The pre-infection memory compartment contained some responding clones, suggesting cross-reactive memory joined.

Input material: PBMCs or a T cell subset sorted from them (not recorded which). This sequence was found in an adult woman who had mild COVID-19 (a few samples of this study predate the infection). Cell type and time point are not known. V is TRBV5-1 and J is TRBJ2-1; 13 nucleotides align to TRBD2. CDR3 nucleotides: TGCGCCAGCAGCTTATCCGGGACTAGCGGGGATTACAATGAGCAGTTCTTC. Translation: CASSLSGTSGDYNEQFF.